This passage covers 25 T cell receptor beta chains from one sample sequenced in a study of blood T cells in healthy people across ages. Primed by a sample-barcoded 5' primer and a J-beta primer mix, a second PCR proceeded for about 6 to 11 cycles. MiXCR was run by TCRdb on the 5' RACE reads, yielding one entry per CDR3 protein. The table lists fewer than 700,000 distinct CDR3 sequences, around 50% of them singletons. Sequencing was done on a sample of blood. All receptors come from a man at least 80 years old in good health.

The rearrangement links TRBV20-1 to TRBJ1-1; TRBD1 matches at 8 bases. The CDR3 totals 12 residues. The germline gives CDR1 DFQATT, CDR2 SNEGSKA (reference sequence). For the CDR3, the DNA is TGCAGGGGCGGACAGGGAATATCTGAAGCTTTCTTT. Its protein product is CRGGQGISEAFF.

This clonotype was detected a few times. The V and J genes are TRBV5-4 and TRBJ2-1; 11 bases line up with TRBD2. CDR3 size: 14 residues. The ends lost 2 bases at V and 8 bases at J; junction bases unmatched: 3. CDR1 and CDR2 from the germline V gene are SGHNT and YYREEE (reference sequence). The CDR3 region has the DNA TGTGCCAGCAGCTTACTAGCGGGAGTTGATGAGCAGTTCTTC. Its translation: CASSLLAGVDEQFF.

This chain connects TRBV30 to TRBJ1-1, with a weak D call TRBD1 (5 bases). Germline V gene data show CDR1 as GTSNPN and CDR2 as SVGIG (reference sequence). The CDR3 loop spans 12 amino acids. V was cut by 3 bases and J by 5 bases, with 10 bases left in between. The CDR3 loop is CAWSPGGTEAFF. The CDR3 DNA reads TGTGCCTGGAGCCCGGGGGGAACTGAAGCTTTCTTT. The variable domain in full, with the rest retrieved from reference TRBV30 and TRBJ1-1, is SQTIHQWPATLVQPVGSPLSLECTVEGTSNPNLYWYRQAAGRGLQLLFYSVGIGQISSEVPQNLSASRPQDRQFILSSKKLLLSDSGFYLCAWSPGGTEAFFGQGTRLTVV.

This clonotype turned up a few times. The gene calls are TRBV3-1 and TRBJ1-5; no clear D. Germline CDR1 is LGHDT and CDR2 is YNNKEL (reference sequence). The length of the CDR3 is 13 residues. The ends were cut back, 4 bases at V and 2 bases at J, with 6 bases in the middle. The CDR3 here is CASSLGRNQPQHF. In DNA form, the CDR3 reads TGTGCCAGCAGCCTCGGACGCAATCAGCCCCAGCATTTT.

The CDR3 spells CASSPRGVSYEQYF. In DNA form, the CDR3 reads TGTGCCAGCAGCCCCCGGGGAGTTTCCTACGAGCAGTACTTC. The chain is built from TRBV11-3 and TRBJ2-7; perhaps TRBD2 as D (5 bases). The germline V gene encodes CDR1 SGHNT and CDR2 YENEEA. The CDR3 is 14 amino acids. The V gene lost 5 bases and the J gene lost 1 base, with 12 bases spanning the gap.

The chain combines TRBV7-2 with TRBJ2-5; possibly TRBD1 for D (6 bases). With 5 bases removed from V and 2 bases from J, the gap between germline ends came to 12 bases. CDR1 and CDR2 from the germline V gene are SGHTA and FQGNSA. The CDR3 runs to 14 residues. CDR3 DNA sequence: TGTGCCAGCAGCGTAATGGACAGACAAGAGACCCAGTACTTC. Translating it yields CASSVMDRQETQYF.

This clonotype was seen only a few times. One base away lies a much larger clone, so this may be a sequencing read error. V usage is TRBV29-1 and J usage is TRBJ2-3; D not certain. Germline CDR1 reads SQVTM; CDR2 reads ANQGSEA. Trimming left V 0 bases short and J 2 bases short, with 18 bases between. This CDR3 is 17 amino acids long. CDR3 in DNA: TGCAGCGTTGAAGAACCCGCAGACGCATACACCACAGATACGCAGTATTTT. Its protein product is CSVEEPADAYTTDTQYF.

The chain links TRBV24-1 to TRBJ2-3, with 8 bases matching TRBD2. The length of the CDR3 is 18 residues. The J segment lost 7 bases and the V segment lost 3 bases, leaving 17 bases of the junction unmatched. Germline V lookup: CDR1 KGHDR, CDR2 SFDVKD. The CDR3 nucleotides read TGTGCCACCAGTGATCGCTATGCCCCCGGGACTAGACTATATACGCAGTATTTT. Its translation is CATSDRYAPGTRLYTQYF.

This clonotype has at least ten counts. The chain employs TRBV29-1 and TRBJ2-7; no definite D call. CDR1 and CDR2 from the germline V gene are SQVTM and ANQGSEA. The CDR3 is 12 amino acids. V lost 6 bases, J lost 2 bases, and 11 bases lay in between. This CDR3 is CSVGLNTYEQYF. As DNA, the CDR3 is TGCAGCGTCGGGTTAAATACCTACGAGCAGTACTTC.

The chain is built from TRBV6-2 or TRBV6-3 and TRBJ2-5; 10 bases match TRBD1. The trim removed 1 base at V and 2 bases at J, leaving 7 bases unmatched. The CDR3 is 17 amino acids. Germline CDR1 MNHEY, CDR2 SVGEGT. This CDR3 is CASSYFLPGQGQETQYF. For the CDR3, the DNA is TGTGCCAGCAGTTACTTCCTACCGGGACAGGGGCAAGAGACCCAGTACTTC.

The chain uses TRBV28 and TRBJ2-7; 9 nucleotides align to TRBD1. This CDR3 is built from 17 residues. The germline V gene has CDR1 MDHEN and CDR2 SYDVKM. The V segment lost 3 bases and the J segment 1 base; nucleotides outside the gene matches: 10. DNA for the CDR3: TGTGCCAGCAGTTTCCCTCTGCGGACAGGGGAATCCTACGAGCAGTACTTC. Amino acid sequence: CASSFPLRTGESYEQYF.

This clonotype turned up a few times. V and J are TRBV6-5 and TRBJ2-2; 8 nucleotides line up with TRBD2. Germline values: CDR1 MNHEY, CDR2 SVGAGI. The CDR3 totals 16 residues. After removal of 8 bases from V and 0 bases from J, the junction contained 8 bases not matched to a gene. This chain's CDR3 is CASFRGGLANTGELFF. In DNA, the CDR3 is TGTGCCAGCTTTAGAGGGGGACTAGCGAACACCGGGGAGCTGTTTTTT.

J is TRBJ2-4 and V is TRBV7-2; tentatively, D is TRBD2 (6 bases). The DNA end lines up better with TRBJ2-7; the J call may be wrong. Looked up from germline, CDR1 is SGHTA and CDR2 is FQGNSA. The CDR3 sequence is 17 residues long. The CDR3 here is CASSSRALARRGYEQYF. The CDR3 region has the DNA TGTGCCAGCAGCTCTAGGGCACTAGCTAGAAGGGGATACGAGCAGTACTTC.

This chain uses TRBV5-1 with TRBJ1-1; D remains ambiguous. Germline values: CDR1 SGHRS, CDR2 YFSETQ. CDR3 length: 15 residues. Trimming stripped 5 bases from V and 1 base from J, with 15 bases between. The CDR3 sequence is CASSLMDPGNTEAFF. The CDR3 region has the DNA TGCGCCAGCAGTCTCATGGACCCGGGGAACACTGAAGCTTTCTTT.

V is TRBV5-5 and J is TRBJ1-6; D is unresolved. The CDR3 is 13 amino acids. Per the germline V gene, CDR1 is SGHKS and CDR2 is YYEKEE (reference sequence). Trimming left V 3 bases short and J 10 bases short, with 11 bases between. DNA for the CDR3: TGTGCCAGCAGCTCGGGCCCTAGCTCACCCCTCCACTTT. As protein: CASSSGPSSPLHF.

The V and J genes are TRBV6-1 and TRBJ2-4; D gene ambiguous. The germline CDR1 and CDR2 sequences are MNHNS and SASEGT. The CDR3 extends over 14 amino acids. Trimming pared 1 base from V and 6 bases from J, leaving 10 bases between. This CDR3 reads CASSEGSWPNIQYF. CDR3 nucleotide sequence: TGTGCCAGCAGTGAAGGTTCGTGGCCAAACATTCAGTACTTC.

Only a few counts were recorded for this clonotype. The genes are TRBV5-1 and TRBJ1-4; D is unclear. Germline assignment: CDR1 SGHRS and CDR2 YFSETQ. V was clipped by 0 bases and J by 0 bases, with 12 bases between them. The length of the CDR3 is 17 residues. The CDR3 reads CASSLDVSSATNEKLFF. The DNA of the CDR3 is TGCGCCAGCAGCTTGGATGTCAGTTCAGCAACTAATGAAAAACTGTTTTTT.

This clonotype was detected a few times. This chain uses TRBV25-1 with TRBJ2-3; TRBD2 might be the D (5 bases). The germline CDR1 and CDR2 sequences are MGHDK and SYGVNS. Trimming removed 6 bases from V and 2 bases from J, with 12 bases in between. The CDR3 is 14 residues long. In DNA, the CDR3 is TGTGCCAGCAGCGGGCGGGTATCCACAGATACGCAGTATTTT. It codes for CASSGRVSTDTQYF.

The chain employs TRBV3-1 and TRBJ2-1; 7 bases map to TRBD1. The DNA end lines up better with TRBJ2-7; the J call may be wrong. Per the germline V gene, CDR1 is LGHDT and CDR2 is YNNKEL (reference sequence). The CDR3 totals 16 residues. The CDR3 sequence: CASSQEPGQNYNEQYF. CDR3 nucleotide sequence: TGTGCCAGCAGCCAAGAGCCGGGACAGAACTACAATGAGCAGTACTTC.

This clonotype was detected only a few times. The chain employs TRBV2 and TRBJ1-2; 8 bases are a match to TRBD1. J lost 4 bases, V lost 5 bases, and 9 bases had no gene match. Germline V CDR1 and CDR2: SNHLY, FYNNEI. The CDR3 has 15 amino acids. The CDR3 region is CASSPGTGGFYGYTF. CDR3 coding DNA: TGTGCCAGCAGTCCCGGGACAGGCGGTTTCTATGGCTACACCTTC.

This clonotype has a handful of counts. This rearrangement joins TRBV7-2 to TRBJ2-6; 7 bases are shared with TRBD2. This CDR3 region has 18 residues. V shed 3 bases, J shed 1 base, and the junction held 9 bases outside the gene matches. Germline-derived CDR1 and CDR2 are SGHTA and FQGNSA. CDR3 coding DNA: TGTGCCAGCAGCTTCACGGCTAGCGGCGATTCTGGGGCCAACGTCCTGACTTTC. Its protein is CASSFTASGDSGANVLTF.

This clonotype was counted a few times. The V call is TRBV2, the J call TRBJ2-1, with TRBD1 identical over 9 bases. Germline lookup yields CDR1 SNHLY and CDR2 FYNNEI. There are 15 residues in the CDR3. J lost 0 bases, V lost 10 bases, and 7 bases had no gene match. The CDR3 nucleotides are TGTGCCACCCAACAGGGGGCGGCCTCCTACAATGAGCAGTTCTTC. Its translation: CATQQGAASYNEQFF.

In this sample, this clonotype turned up a few times. CDR3 DNA sequence: TGCAGTGCTCTTCGGTCGCCCACCCAAGAGACCCAGTACTTC. Amino acid sequence: CSALRSPTQETQYF. The chain uses TRBV20-1 and TRBJ2-5, with no clear D. Germline V gene sequence: CDR1 DFQATT, CDR2 SNEGSKA (reference sequence). The CDR3 is 14 residues long. The V end was cut by 5 bases, the J end by 1 base, with 14 bases between.

This clonotype was detected a few times. The chain has TRBV12-3 or TRBV12-4 and TRBJ2-7, with 10 bases identical to TRBD2. The CDR3 sequence is 14 residues long. V was pared by 6 bases and J by 4 bases, with 6 bases of the junction left unmatched. CDR3 region: CASSKGLATYEQYF. The CDR3 DNA sequence: TGTGCCAGCAGCAAGGGACTAGCGACTTACGAGCAGTACTTC.

This chain connects TRBV24-1 to TRBJ2-1, with TRBD2 as a possible D gene (5 bases). Trimming cost V 3 bases and J 0 bases, with 8 bases left between them. The CDR3 totals 15 residues. CDR1 is KGHDR, CDR2 SFDVKD, per germline. CDR3 sequence (DNA): TGTGCCACCAGTGATCCGGGGAGCTCCTACAATGAGCAGTTCTTC. Translated, it gives CATSDPGSSYNEQFF.